The source of this T cell receptor (beta chain) is a study of blood T cell repertoires in COVID-19. As handled by the study authors: Amplification of reference gene primers was used by the study to estimate nucleated cell counts. Assay used: immunoSEQ multiplex PCR; TCRdb lists only in-frame clones, some missing. That table gives V, J and clone size, and the DNA gave D and trimming. The repertoire has roughly 340,000 clones, about 90% of them found once; the top ten carry under 4%. Between the trimmed V and J ends, which lost 9 bases and 0 bases, there was a span of 8 bases. This CDR3 spans 12 amino acids. Germline lookup yields CDR1 SEHNR and CDR2 FQNEAQ (reference sequence). Seattle-derived patients entered the study during active infection and were followed longitudinally. This clone has only one observation.

The chain is built from TRBV7-9 and TRBJ2-5; D gene ambiguous. The sequenced sample consisted of peripheral blood. The receptor's source is a woman aged 30 to 39 with COVID-19, enrolled during active disease. CDR3 in amino acids: CASSGYQETQYF. As DNA, the CDR3 is TGTGCCAGTTCGGGTTACCAAGAGACCCAGTACTTC.